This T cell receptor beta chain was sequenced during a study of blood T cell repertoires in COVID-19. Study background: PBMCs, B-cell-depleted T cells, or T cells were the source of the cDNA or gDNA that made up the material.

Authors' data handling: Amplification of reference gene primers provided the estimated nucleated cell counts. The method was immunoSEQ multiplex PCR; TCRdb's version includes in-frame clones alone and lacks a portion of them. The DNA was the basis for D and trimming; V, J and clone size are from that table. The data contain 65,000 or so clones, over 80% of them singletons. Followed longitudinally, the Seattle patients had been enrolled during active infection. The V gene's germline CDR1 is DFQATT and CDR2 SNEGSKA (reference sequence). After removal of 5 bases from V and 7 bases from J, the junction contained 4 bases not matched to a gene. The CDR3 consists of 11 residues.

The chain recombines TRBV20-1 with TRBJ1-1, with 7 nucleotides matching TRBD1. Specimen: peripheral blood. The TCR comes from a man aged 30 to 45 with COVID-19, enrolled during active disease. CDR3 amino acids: CSAEGGGEAFF. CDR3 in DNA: TGCAGTGCTGAAGGGGGCGGTGAAGCTTTCTTT.